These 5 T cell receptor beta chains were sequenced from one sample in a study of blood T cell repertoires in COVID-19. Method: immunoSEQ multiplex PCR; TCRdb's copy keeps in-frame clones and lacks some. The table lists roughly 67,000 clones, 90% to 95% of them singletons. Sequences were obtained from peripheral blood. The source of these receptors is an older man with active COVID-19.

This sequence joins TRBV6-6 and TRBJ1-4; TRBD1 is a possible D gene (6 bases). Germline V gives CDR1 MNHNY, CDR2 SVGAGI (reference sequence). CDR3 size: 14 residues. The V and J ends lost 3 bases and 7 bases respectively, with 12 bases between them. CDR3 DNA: TGTGCCAGCAGTTATCCAGGGGATAGTGAAAAACTGTTTTTT. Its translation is CASSYPGDSEKLFF.

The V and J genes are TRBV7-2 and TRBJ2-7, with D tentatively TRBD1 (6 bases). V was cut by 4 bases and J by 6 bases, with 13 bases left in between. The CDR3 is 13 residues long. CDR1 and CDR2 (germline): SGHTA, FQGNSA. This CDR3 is CASSSIRGSEQYF. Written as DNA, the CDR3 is TGTGCCAGCAGCTCAATCAGGGGTTCCGAGCAGTACTTC.

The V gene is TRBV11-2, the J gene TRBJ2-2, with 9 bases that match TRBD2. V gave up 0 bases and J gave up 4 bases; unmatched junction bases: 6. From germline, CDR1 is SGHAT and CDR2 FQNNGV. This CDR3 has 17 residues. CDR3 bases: TGTGCCAGCAGCTTAGATCTGGCGGGGGGGCTCACCGGGGAGCTGTTTTTT. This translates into CASSLDLAGGLTGELFF. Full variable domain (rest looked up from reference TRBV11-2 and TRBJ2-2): EAGVAQSPRYKIIEKRQSVAFWCNPISGHATLYWYQQILGQGPKLLIQFQNNGVVDDSQLPKDRFSAERLKGVDSTLKIQPAKLEDSAVYLCASSLDLAGGLTGELFFGEGSRLTVL.

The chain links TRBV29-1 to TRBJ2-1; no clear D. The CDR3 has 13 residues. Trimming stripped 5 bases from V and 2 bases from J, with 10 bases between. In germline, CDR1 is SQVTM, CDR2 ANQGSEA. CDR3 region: CSVLRLTYNEQFF. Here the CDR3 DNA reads TGCAGCGTTCTCCGACTGACCTACAATGAGCAGTTCTTC.

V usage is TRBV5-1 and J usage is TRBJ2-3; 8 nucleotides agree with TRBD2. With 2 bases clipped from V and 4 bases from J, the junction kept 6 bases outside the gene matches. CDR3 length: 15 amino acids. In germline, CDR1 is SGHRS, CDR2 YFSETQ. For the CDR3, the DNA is TGCGCCAGCAGCTTCGCGGGGGGCCATTCAGATACGCAGTATTTT. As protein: CASSFAGGHSDTQYF.